This T cell receptor beta chain was profiled in a study of cytomegalovirus exposure and HLA in healthy donors. Whole-study findings and limits: Cytomegalovirus status was reportedly diagnosed by the classifier with high sensitivity and specificity. The majority of TCR sequences were rare, yet some public TCRs appeared in many donors. TCR beta sequences reportedly predicted most subjects' HLA-A and HLA-B alleles accurately.

PCR primers comprised 60 Vbeta and 13 Jbeta primers. This table comes from immunoSEQ multiplex PCR, and its TCRdb copy is limited to in-frame clones, with some not included. The data hold fewer than 130,000 clones, with over 60% observed a single time. This clone was counted only a few times. Antigen specificity is unknown. This CDR3 has 14 residues. V was shortened by 6 bases and J by 2 bases, with 14 bases between the two germline ends. Germline-derived CDR1 and CDR2 are MDHEN and SYDVKM. The sequence came from a man aged 25-45 years in good health and CMV-seropositive. The genes are TRBV28 and TRBJ2-7, with no clear D. The specimen was PBMCs. CDR3 DNA sequence: TGTGCCAGCAGCCTTCTTCTGGGCACCTACGAGCAGTACTTC. Translated: CASSLLLGTYEQYF.